The rows below give T cell receptor beta chains drawn from one sample of a study of blood T cell repertoires in COVID-19. Produced via immunoSEQ multiplex PCR; TCRdb's table is partial and in-frame only. The profile shows approximately 240,000 clones, approximately 79% of them singletons. The sample consisted of peripheral blood. These TCRs come from a woman between 40 and 50 years old with active or convalescent COVID-19. Both conserved end residues are part of each CDR3. A D gene is named only where the DNA matches it firmly. Clone size, where shown, is once, few, many, or a class for clones that have expanded.

j_call v_call clone_size d_call cdr3_aa cdr3_nt
TRBJ1-1 TRBV28 - TRBD1 CASTRDRSVTEAFF TGTGCCAGCACCAGGGACAGGTCGGTGACTGAAGCTTTCTTT
TRBJ1-6 TRBV28 - - CASSLRPTGRSPLHF TGTGCCAGCAGTTTAAGACCTACAGGGAGATCACCCCTCCACTTT
TRBJ2-7 TRBV9 - TRBD1 CASSQGGQAPYEQYF TGTGCCAGCAGCCAAGGGGGACAGGCCCCCTACGAGCAGTACTTC
TRBJ2-7 TRBV19 few TRBD2 CASSRLAGGLYEQYF TGTGCCAGTAGCCGACTAGCGGGGGGGCTCTACGAGCAGTACTTC
TRBJ1-2 TRBV4-2 - - CASSQDSGSDYGYTF TGTGCCAGCAGCCAAGATTCGGGGAGCGACTATGGCTACACCTTC
TRBJ1-2 TRBV7-3 - TRBD1 CASRPGTGRHGYTF TGTGCCAGCAGGCCCGGGACAGGGAGACATGGCTACACCTTC
TRBJ2-3 TRBV5-1 - TRBD2 CASSSLAPPPDTQYF TGCGCCAGCAGCTCACTAGCGCCCCCCCCTGATACGCAGTATTTT
TRBJ1-2 TRBV29-1 - TRBD1 CSVLGQGKGYTF TGCAGCGTGCTGGGACAGGGAAAGGGCTACACCTTC
TRBJ1-4 TRBV4-1 - - CASSQEGGQFAEKLFF TGCGCCAGCAGCCAAGAGGGGGGGCAATTTGCTGAAAAACTGTTTTTT
TRBJ1-1 TRBV5-1 - - CASSFSPGGTEAFF TGCGCCAGCAGCTTCTCTCCGGGAGGAACTGAAGCTTTCTTT
TRBJ2-1 TRBV6-5 - TRBD2 CASIRVAGAGNEQFF TGTGCCAGCATTCGAGTAGCGGGGGCGGGGAATGAGCAGTTCTTC
TRBJ1-6 TRBV30 - - CAWSLGASPLHF TGTGCCTGGAGTCTCGGAGCGTCACCCCTCCACTTT
TRBJ1-5 TRBV13 - - CASSLRALGLQPQHF TGTGCCAGCAGCTTAAGGGCCTTGGGACTTCAGCCCCAGCATTTT
TRBJ1-3 TRBV11-2 - - CASRLGGGGNTIYF TGTGCCAGTCGACTCGGCGGGGGAGGAAACACCATATATTTT
TRBJ1-1 TRBV10-1 once - CASSRGRATEAFF TGCGCCAGCAGTCGAGGGCGGGCCACTGAAGCTTTCTTT
TRBJ1-5 TRBV4-1 few TRBD1 CASSPGTGYNQPQHF TGCGCCAGCAGCCCGGGGACAGGGTACAATCAGCCCCAGCATTTT
TRBJ2-5 TRBV5-8 - TRBD1 CASSSPRDRYQETQYF TGTGCCAGCAGCTCCCCCCGGGACAGGTACCAAGAGACCCAGTACTTC
TRBJ2-7 TRBV5-1 - - CASRKEEVAYEQYF TGCGCCAGCAGAAAGGAAGAGGTGGCCTACGAGCAGTACTTC
TRBJ1-2 TRBV28 few TRBD1 CASSPGTGLHYGYTF TGTGCCAGCAGTCCCGGGACAGGGCTACACTATGGCTACACCTTC
TRBJ2-7 TRBV6-2/TRBV6-3 - - CASSLHAENYEQYF TGTGCCAGCAGTTTGCACGCGGAGAACTACGAGCAGTACTTC
TRBJ1-2 TRBV3-1/TRBV3-2 - - CASSQGWREGYTF TGTGCCAGCAGCCAAGGATGGCGGGAGGGCTACACCTTC
TRBJ1-4 TRBV27 - - CASSSLEATNEKLFF TGTGCCAGCAGTTCCCTCGAGGCGACTAATGAAAAACTGTTTTTT
TRBJ1-3 TRBV5-1 - - CASSLGSDTIYF TGCGCCAGCAGCCTGGGTTCAGACACCATATATTTT
TRBJ1-5 TRBV2 - - CASSGGHNQPQHF TGTGCCAGCAGTGGGGGACACAATCAGCCCCAGCATTTT
TRBJ2-1 TRBV14 - TRBD2 CASSPLAGGTYNEQFF TGTGCCAGCAGCCCTCTAGCGGGGGGGACCTACAATGAGCAGTTCTTC
TRBJ1-4 TRBV24-1 - - CATSGAGDGYEKLFF TGTGCCACCAGCGGAGCGGGGGATGGTTACGAAAAACTGTTTTTT
TRBJ1-1 TRBV11-2 - - CASGAFTEAFF TGTGCCAGCGGAGCGTTCACTGAAGCTTTCTTT
TRBJ1-5 TRBV5-1 few - CASRIDSNQPQHF TGCGCCAGCAGGATAGATAGCAATCAGCCCCAGCATTTT
TRBJ1-2 TRBV6-2/TRBV6-3 - TRBD1 CASSYSPGQPRASYTF TGTGCCAGCAGTTACTCCCCGGGACAGCCACGGGCGAGCTACACCTTC
TRBJ1-2 TRBV18 once TRBD1 CASSPGQENYGYTF TGTGCCAGCTCACCAGGACAGGAGAACTATGGCTACACCTTC
TRBJ2-3 TRBV7-9 - - CASRDRGAYTDTQYF TGTGCCTCCAGGGACCGGGGGGCCTACACAGATACGCAGTATTTT
TRBJ2-1 TRBV24-1 - TRBD1 CATRGSGTGFRNEQFF TGTGCCACCAGGGGATCTGGGACAGGGTTCAGGAATGAGCAGTTCTTC
TRBJ1-1 TRBV6-5 - - CASSYSNPGEAFF TGTGCCAGCAGTTACTCGAACCCCGGTGAAGCTTTCTTT
TRBJ1-1 TRBV4-1 - - CASSQATLNTEAFF TGCGCCAGCAGCCAAGCCACTTTGAACACTGAAGCTTTCTTT
TRBJ1-2 TRBV7-8 - TRBD1 CASSLVGDRGGYTF TGTGCCAGCAGCTTAGTTGGGGACAGGGGTGGCTACACCTTC
TRBJ1-2 TRBV5-1 - TRBD1 CASSSSRDRESYTF TGCGCCAGCAGCTCCTCCCGGGACAGGGAAAGCTACACCTTC
TRBJ1-1 TRBV28 few - CASSSGDTEAFF TGTGCCAGCAGTTCCGGGGACACTGAAGCTTTCTTT
TRBJ2-2 TRBV3-1/TRBV3-2 - TRBD1 CASSPGTALVTGELFF TGTGCCAGCAGCCCGGGGACAGCGCTAGTCACCGGGGAGCTGTTTTTT
TRBJ1-2 TRBV3-1/TRBV3-2 - TRBD1 CASSQATGAGYGYTF TGTGCCAGCAGCCAGGCTACAGGGGCGGGCTATGGCTACACCTTC
TRBJ2-5 TRBV5-4 - - CASSFASQGGETQYF TGTGCCAGCAGCTTCGCAAGCCAGGGGGGAGAGACCCAGTACTTC
TRBJ1-3 TRBV12-3/TRBV12-4 - - CASSFSGGNTIYF TGTGCCAGCAGTTTTAGCGGTGGTAACACCATATATTTT
TRBJ1-5 TRBV10-2 - - CASGGGYNQPQHF TGCGCCAGCGGGGGGGGGTACAATCAGCCCCAGCATTTT
TRBJ1-2 TRBV6-1 - - CASSETGTLSNYGYTF TGTGCCAGCAGTGAAACCGGGACACTCTCTAACTATGGCTACACCTTC
TRBJ1-5 TRBV10-2 - - CASNLGAQGQPQHF TGCGCCAGCAATTTGGGGGCGCAGGGTCAGCCCCAGCATTTT
TRBJ1-6 TRBV19 - - CATGVRRDNSPLHF TGTGCCACCGGGGTCCGTCGTGATAATTCACCCCTCCACTTT
TRBJ2-3 TRBV3-1/TRBV3-2 - TRBD2 CASSQEVGLASTDTQYF TGTGCCAGCAGCCAAGAAGTGGGACTAGCAAGCACAGATACGCAGTATTTT
TRBJ1-2 TRBV11-1 - - CASSLGRGFNYGYTF TGTGCCAGCAGCTTAGGCAGGGGATTCAACTATGGCTACACCTTC
TRBJ1-6 TRBV7-9 - TRBD1 CASSPTGTGLNSPLHF TGTGCCAGCAGCCCAACCGGGACAGGGTTGAATTCACCCCTCCACTTT
TRBJ1-2 TRBV4-2 - - CASSPDPGGQVTHYGYTF TGTGCCAGCAGCCCGGACCCCGGAGGGCAGGTCACCCACTATGGCTACACCTTC
TRBJ1-5 TRBV6-5 - TRBD1 CASSSARGYDQPQHF TGTGCCAGCAGTTCGGCCAGGGGGTACGATCAGCCCCAGCATTTT
TRBJ1-1 TRBV28 once - CASRGIKTGTEAFF TGTGCCAGCAGGGGGATCAAAACGGGGACTGAAGCTTTCTTT
TRBJ1-2 TRBV7-9 few TRBD1 CASSFPTGTNYGYTF TGTGCCAGCAGCTTCCCGACAGGGACTAACTATGGCTACACCTTC
TRBJ2-3 TRBV10-1 - TRBD2 CASSANSGGGGTQYF TGCGCCAGCAGTGCGAATAGCGGGGGGGGCGGTACGCAGTATTTT